The 2 T cell receptor beta chains given below trace back to one sample, sequenced in a study of blood T cell repertoires in COVID-19. Repertoires were generated with immunoSEQ multiplex PCR, while TCRdb's copy carries only in-frame clones and drops some. The data show about 240,000 clones, roughly 88% seen once. The sample was peripheral blood. The receptor set was obtained from a man older than 75 with acute or convalescent COVID-19.

The chain has TRBV6-6 and TRBJ1-1; 10 positions match TRBD1. CDR1 is MNHNY, CDR2 SVGAGI, per germline (reference sequence). V shed 6 bases and J 0 bases; nucleotides not matched to a gene: 7. This CDR3 is built from 16 residues. The CDR3 DNA sequence: TGTGCCAGCAGCCGACAGGGGGCGGCCTTGAACACTGAAGCTTTCTTT. Translated, it gives CASSRQGAALNTEAFF.

The chain joins TRBV5-1 to TRBJ2-3; maybe TRBD2 (5 bases). V lost 6 bases and J 1 base, leaving 6 bases between the germline ends. Germline assignment: CDR1 SGHRS and CDR2 YFSETQ. The CDR3 has 12 amino acids. CDR3 coding DNA: TGCGCCAGCACCGGGGGCACAGATACGCAGTATTTT. Translation: CASTGGTDTQYF. The complete variable domain, with remaining parts taken from reference TRBV5-1 and TRBJ2-3, reads KAGVTQTPRYLIKTRGQQVTLSCSPISGHRSVSWYQQTPGQGLQFLFEYFSETQRNKGNFPGRFSGRQFSNSRSEMNVSTLELGDSALYLCASTGGTDTQYFGPGTRLTVL.